The rows below give T cell receptor beta chains drawn from one sample of a study of blood T cell repertoires in COVID-19. TCRdb's table, derived via immunoSEQ multiplex PCR, lists solely in-frame clones and lacks some. The sample holds some 100,000 clones, 85% to 90% seen once. Sequencing used peripheral blood. All receptors derive from a man aged 65 to 79 who had recovered from COVID-19. Each CDR3 is given with its conserved first and last residue. A D gene is named only where the DNA matches it firmly. Where a row states a size, it is once, few, many or the class of an expanded clone; other rows omit it.

J: TRBJ2-2
size: -
D: TRBD2
V: TRBV4-3
DNA: TGCGCCAGCAGCCAAGAGGTACTAGCGTTCGGGGAGCTGTTTTTT
CDR3: CASSQEVLAFGELFF

J: TRBJ2-7
size: few
D: -
V: TRBV7-9
DNA: TGTGCCAGCAGCCCCCCGGGACTGGGGGAGGAGCAGTACTTC
CDR3: CASSPPGLGEEQYF

J: TRBJ1-6
size: -
D: -
V: TRBV28
DNA: TGTGCCAGCAGCTCCGGGACTCGTAATTCACCCCTCCACTTT
CDR3: CASSSGTRNSPLHF

J: TRBJ1-1
size: -
D: TRBD1
V: TRBV6-5
DNA: TGTGCCAGCAGTTACCTGACAGGGGGGACTGAAGCTTTCTTT
CDR3: CASSYLTGGTEAFF

J: TRBJ2-7
size: -
D: -
V: TRBV6-6
DNA: TGTGCCAGCAGTCGGGAGGGACAGGGAACCTACGAGCAGTACTTC
CDR3: CASSREGQGTYEQYF

J: TRBJ2-3
size: -
D: -
V: TRBV6-4
DNA: TGTGCCAGCAGTGAACTGGGGCGGGATCCTAGTCCAGATACGCAGTATTTT
CDR3: CASSELGRDPSPDTQYF

J: TRBJ2-7
size: -
D: TRBD1
V: TRBV18
DNA: TGTGCCAGCTCACGAGGACAGGGAGTCTTCTACGAGCAGTACTTC
CDR3: CASSRGQGVFYEQYF

J: TRBJ1-2
size: -
D: TRBD1
V: TRBV6-5
DNA: TGTGCCAGCAGTAATTCCGGGACAGGGGATGGCTACACCTTC
CDR3: CASSNSGTGDGYTF

J: TRBJ1-5
size: -
D: TRBD1
V: TRBV11-2
DNA: TGTGCCAGCAGACGTCTCGACAGGGGAGGCAATCAGCCCCAGCATTTT
CDR3: CASRRLDRGGNQPQHF

J: TRBJ2-5
size: -
D: -
V: TRBV7-7
DNA: TGTGCCAGCAGCCCAAGGAGCGGGCCTCGGGAAGAGACCCAGTACTTC
CDR3: CASSPRSGPREETQYF

J: TRBJ2-1
size: -
D: TRBD2
V: TRBV7-2
DNA: TGTGCCAGCAGCTGGACTAGCAGTTCCTACAATGAGCAGTTCTTC
CDR3: CASSWTSSSYNEQFF

J: TRBJ2-7
size: -
D: -
V: TRBV24-1
DNA: TGTGCCACCAGTGGAGGAGGGGGCGAGGCTAGCTACGAGCAGTACTTC
CDR3: CATSGGGGEASYEQYF

J: TRBJ2-2
size: -
D: TRBD1
V: TRBV9
DNA: TGTGCCAGCAGCCGACAGGGGCACACCGGGGAGCTGTTTTTT
CDR3: CASSRQGHTGELFF

J: TRBJ1-2
size: -
D: -
V: TRBV18
DNA: TGTGCCAGCTCCCCCGGCCTCCCCCGGGGGTATGGCTACACCTTC
CDR3: CASSPGLPRGYGYTF

J: TRBJ1-4
size: -
D: TRBD1
V: TRBV28
DNA: TGTGCCAGCAGTGGAAGCGGGACAGGGGCTGAAAAACTGTTTTTT
CDR3: CASSGSGTGAEKLFF

J: TRBJ2-5
size: -
D: -
V: TRBV24-1
DNA: TGTGCCACCAGTGTAACCGAGGAGACCCAGTACTTC
CDR3: CATSVTEETQYF

J: TRBJ2-3
size: -
D: -
V: TRBV11-3
DNA: TGTGCCAGCAGCTTGCAGAGCACAGATACGCAGTATTTT
CDR3: CASSLQSTDTQYF

J: TRBJ1-2
size: -
D: -
V: TRBV2
DNA: TGTGCCAGCAAGGAGGGCCTTGGTCTAGGCTACACCTTC
CDR3: CASKEGLGLGYTF

J: TRBJ1-6
size: -
D: -
V: TRBV5-1
DNA: TGCGCCAGCAGCTTGGCGGTAGGACAGAGCTCCTATAATTCACCCCTCCACTTT
CDR3: CASSLAVGQSSYNSPLHF

J: TRBJ2-1
size: -
D: TRBD2
V: TRBV14
DNA: TGTGCCAGCAGCCCGGGACTAGCGGGAGGGCGGCACAATGAGCAGTTCTTC
CDR3: CASSPGLAGGRHNEQFF

J: TRBJ2-5
size: -
D: TRBD2
V: TRBV7-3
DNA: TGTGCCAGCAGCCCACTAGCGGGGGGAATAGAGACCCAGTACTTC
CDR3: CASSPLAGGIETQYF

J: TRBJ2-1
size: -
D: TRBD2
V: TRBV7-3
DNA: TGTGCCAGCAGCTTTGGGCTAGCGGGACGAGGGGAGCAGTTCTTC
CDR3: CASSFGLAGRGEQFF

J: TRBJ1-4
size: -
D: -
V: TRBV6-5
DNA: TGTGCCAGCAGTTACTCCGTACGGGGGACTAATGAAAAACTGTTTTTT
CDR3: CASSYSVRGTNEKLFF

J: TRBJ1-1
size: -
D: TRBD1
V: TRBV6-4
DNA: TGTGCCAGCAGTATTCCGGGACAGGGGTCTATGAACACTGAAGCTTTCTTT
CDR3: CASSIPGQGSMNTEAFF

J: TRBJ2-1
size: -
D: -
V: TRBV21-1
DNA: TGTGCCAGCAGCAAAGTTGTCGAAGGATATGCGACTGACAATGAGCAGTTCTTC
CDR3: CASSKVVEGYATDNEQFF

J: TRBJ1-6
size: -
D: -
V: TRBV7-2
DNA: TGTGCCAGCAGCTTTTTCAGGGTTTCTTATAATTCACCCCTCCACTTT
CDR3: CASSFFRVSYNSPLHF

J: TRBJ2-3
size: -
D: -
V: TRBV25-1
DNA: TGTGCCAGCAGTACCTCAGGGGAAGGGTCAGATACGCAGTATTTT
CDR3: CASSTSGEGSDTQYF

J: TRBJ2-3
size: -
D: -
V: TRBV29-1
DNA: TGCAGCGTTGAAGATCGTCTAGCCTCTGGGCAGTATTTT
CDR3: CSVEDRLASGQYF

J: TRBJ1-3
size: -
D: -
V: TRBV6-4
DNA: TGTGCCGCCGGGGTGCACTCTGGAAACACCATATATTTT
CDR3: CAAGVHSGNTIYF

J: TRBJ2-5
size: -
D: TRBD1
V: TRBV11-3
DNA: TGTGCCAGCAGCTTAGGGGCCGGGACAGGGGTGGAGACCCAGTACTTC
CDR3: CASSLGAGTGVETQYF

J: TRBJ2-2
size: -
D: -
V: TRBV4-3
DNA: TGCGCCAGCAGCCATGGGGTGCTAGCCGTCGGGAGCACCGGGGAGCTGTTTTTT
CDR3: CASSHGVLAVGSTGELFF

J: TRBJ2-1
size: -
D: TRBD2
V: TRBV11-3
DNA: TGTGCCAGCAGCTTAGGAGCGGGGGCATACAATGAGCAGTTCTTC
CDR3: CASSLGAGAYNEQFF

J: TRBJ1-6
size: -
D: TRBD1
V: TRBV6-5
DNA: TGTGCCAGCAGTTACCAAACAGGGGGCCGTAATTCACCCCTCCACTTT
CDR3: CASSYQTGGRNSPLHF

J: TRBJ2-2
size: few
D: TRBD2
V: TRBV5-1
DNA: TGCGCCAGCAGCTTTCCGGGAGGCGGGGAGCTGTTTTTT
CDR3: CASSFPGGGELFF

J: TRBJ2-3
size: -
D: TRBD1
V: TRBV12-5
DNA: TGTGCTAGTGGTTTGATCCTCGACGGGACAGGGAGCACAGATACGCAGTATTTT
CDR3: CASGLILDGTGSTDTQYF

J: TRBJ2-5
size: once
D: TRBD1
V: TRBV7-2
DNA: TGTGCCAGCAGCCCTTGGACAGGGGGCAGAGAGACCCAGTACTTC
CDR3: CASSPWTGGRETQYF

J: TRBJ1-6
size: few
D: TRBD1
V: TRBV14
DNA: TGTGCCAGCAGCCCGCGGGGGACAGGGGTCTCCTATAATTCACCCCTCCACTTT
CDR3: CASSPRGTGVSYNSPLHF

J: TRBJ1-6
size: -
D: TRBD1
V: TRBV4-3
DNA: TGCGCCAGCAGCCAAGTTTCAGGGGGAGTTAATTCACCCCTCCACTTT
CDR3: CASSQVSGGVNSPLHF

J: TRBJ1-2
size: -
D: -
V: TRBV6-5
DNA: TGTGCCAGCAGTTACACGGGAGGAAACTATGGCTACACCTTC
CDR3: CASSYTGGNYGYTF

J: TRBJ2-7
size: -
D: -
V: TRBV20-1
DNA: TGCAGTGCTAGTACCGGCTACGAGCAGTACTTC
CDR3: CSASTGYEQYF

J: TRBJ2-3
size: -
D: -
V: TRBV7-2
DNA: TGTGCCAGCAGCCCTCTAGGTACGCAGTATTTT
CDR3: CASSPLGTQYF

J: TRBJ2-2
size: -
D: -
V: TRBV12-3/TRBV12-4
DNA: TGTGCCAGCAGCGTCGACACCGGGGAGCTGTTTTTT
CDR3: CASSVDTGELFF

J: TRBJ2-7
size: -
D: -
V: TRBV4-1
DNA: TGCGCCAGCAGCTTATCACCGGGACAAACCTACGAGCAGTACTTC
CDR3: CASSLSPGQTYEQYF

J: TRBJ1-5
size: few
D: -
V: TRBV7-2
DNA: TGTGCCAGCAGCCTCTTCACAGGGCGGAATCAGCCCCAGCATTTT
CDR3: CASSLFTGRNQPQHF

J: TRBJ2-1
size: -
D: TRBD2
V: TRBV29-1
DNA: TGCAGCGTCGTACTTCTAGCGGGAGGGCGTGGTGAGCAGTTCTTC
CDR3: CSVVLLAGGRGEQFF

J: TRBJ1-2
size: -
D: TRBD1
V: TRBV18
DNA: TGTGCCAGCTCACCAGGAGCCAGGGGGGCTAGCTATGGCTACACCTTC
CDR3: CASSPGARGASYGYTF

J: TRBJ1-4
size: -
D: TRBD1
V: TRBV2
DNA: TGTGCCAGCAGTGAAAACAGGGGGAGTAATGAAAAACTGTTTTTT
CDR3: CASSENRGSNEKLFF

J: TRBJ2-1
size: -
D: -
V: TRBV12-3/TRBV12-4
DNA: TGTGCCAGCAGTCCCACCCTATACAATGAGCAGTTCTTC
CDR3: CASSPTLYNEQFF

J: TRBJ1-1
size: -
D: TRBD1
V: TRBV6-1
DNA: TGTGCCAGCAGGTACAGGGGCCCCATGAACACTGAAGCTTTCTTT
CDR3: CASRYRGPMNTEAFF

J: TRBJ2-2
size: -
D: TRBD1
V: TRBV19
DNA: TGTGCCACTCAAGACAGGGGTGATACCGGGGAGCTGTTTTTT
CDR3: CATQDRGDTGELFF

J: TRBJ2-2
size: many
D: -
V: TRBV10-3
DNA: TGTGCCATCAGTGAGGGCATGCCCGGGGAGCTGTTTTTT
CDR3: CAISEGMPGELFF

J: TRBJ2-1
size: -
D: -
V: TRBV28
DNA: TGTGCCAGCAGTGTCCCCGGGACATCAAACAATGAGCAGTTCTTC
CDR3: CASSVPGTSNNEQFF

J: TRBJ2-5
size: -
D: TRBD2
V: TRBV10-1
DNA: TGCGCCAGCAGTGATAGCGTACGAGCGGGGCAAGAGACCCAGTACTTC
CDR3: CASSDSVRAGQETQYF

J: TRBJ2-1
size: few
D: -
V: TRBV18
DNA: TGTGCCAGCTCACCGAACCGGGGGAGGTTGAATGAGCAGTTCTTC
CDR3: CASSPNRGRLNEQFF

J: TRBJ2-3
size: -
D: TRBD1
V: TRBV2
DNA: TGTGCCAGCGGGACAGGGGACGATACGCAGTATTTT
CDR3: CASGTGDDTQYF